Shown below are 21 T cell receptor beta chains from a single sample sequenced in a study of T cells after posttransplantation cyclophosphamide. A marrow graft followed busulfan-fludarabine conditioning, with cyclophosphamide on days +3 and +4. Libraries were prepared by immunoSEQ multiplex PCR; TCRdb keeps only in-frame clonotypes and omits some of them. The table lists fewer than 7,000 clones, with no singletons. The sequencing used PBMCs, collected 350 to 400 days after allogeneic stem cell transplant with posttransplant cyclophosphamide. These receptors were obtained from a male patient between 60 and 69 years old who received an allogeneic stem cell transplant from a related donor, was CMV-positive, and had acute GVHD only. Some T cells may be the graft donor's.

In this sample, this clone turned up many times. The CDR3 sequence is CASSTRTLATNEKLFF. DNA of the CDR3: TGTGCCAGTAGTACGCGGACACTTGCAACTAATGAAAAACTGTTTTTT. The chain employs TRBV19 and TRBJ1-4; D may be TRBD1 (5 bases). V was cut by 4 bases and J by 0 bases, with 12 bases left in between. Germline V CDR1 and CDR2: LNHDA, SQIVND (reference sequence). The CDR3 contains 16 residues. Drawing the rest from reference TRBV19 and TRBJ1-4, the complete variable domain is DGGITQSPKYLFRKEGQNVTLSCEQNLNHDAMYWYRQDPGQGLRLIYYSQIVNDFQKGDIAEGYSVSREKKESFPLTVTSAQKNPTAFYLCASSTRTLATNEKLFFGSGTQLSVL.

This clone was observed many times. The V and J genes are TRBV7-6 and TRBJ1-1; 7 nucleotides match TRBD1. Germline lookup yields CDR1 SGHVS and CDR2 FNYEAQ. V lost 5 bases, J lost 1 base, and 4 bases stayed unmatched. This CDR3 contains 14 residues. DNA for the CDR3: TGTGCCAGCAGCGCATACAGGGGGAACACTGAAGCTTTCTTT. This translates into CASSAYRGNTEAFF.

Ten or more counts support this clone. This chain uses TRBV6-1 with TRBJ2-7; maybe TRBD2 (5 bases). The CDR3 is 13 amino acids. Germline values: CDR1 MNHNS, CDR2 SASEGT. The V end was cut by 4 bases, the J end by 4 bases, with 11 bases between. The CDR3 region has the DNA TGTGCCAGCAGTGTGGTGGACTGGTACGAGCAGTACTTC. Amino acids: CASSVVDWYEQYF.

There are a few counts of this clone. CDR3 residues: CASSTNSNQPQHF. CDR3 DNA: TGTGCCAGCAGTACAAATAGCAATCAGCCCCAGCATTTT. V gene TRBV6-5 combines with J gene TRBJ1-5, with unresolved D. Germline assignment: CDR1 MNHEY and CDR2 SVGAGI. CDR3 length: 13 residues. The V end lost 5 bases, the J end lost 0 bases, and 5 bases lay between the germline ends.

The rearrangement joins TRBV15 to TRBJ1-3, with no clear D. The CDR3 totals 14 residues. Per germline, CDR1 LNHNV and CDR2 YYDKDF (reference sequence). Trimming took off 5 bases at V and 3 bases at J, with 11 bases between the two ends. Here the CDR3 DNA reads TGTGCCACCAGCCGCGGGCCCCGTGGAAACACCATATATTTT. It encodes CATSRGPRGNTIYF. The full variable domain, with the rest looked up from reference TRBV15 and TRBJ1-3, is DAMVIQNPRYQVTQFGKPVTLSCSQTLNHNVMYWYQQKSSQAPKLLFHYYDKDFNNEADTPDNFQSRRPNTSFCFLDIRSPGLGDTAMYLCATSRGPRGNTIYFGEGSWLTVV.

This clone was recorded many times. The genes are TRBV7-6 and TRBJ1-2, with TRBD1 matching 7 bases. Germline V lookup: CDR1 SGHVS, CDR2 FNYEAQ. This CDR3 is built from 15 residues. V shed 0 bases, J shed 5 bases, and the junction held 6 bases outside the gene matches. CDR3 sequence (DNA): TGTGCCAGCAGCTTAGCCCCCGGGACAGAGTATGGCTACACCTTC. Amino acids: CASSLAPGTEYGYTF. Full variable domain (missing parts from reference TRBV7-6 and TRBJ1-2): GAGVSQSPRYKVTKRGQDVALRCDPISGHVSLYWYRQALGQGPEFLTYFNYEAQQDKSGLPNDRFSAERPEGSISTLTIQRTEQRDSAMYRCASSLAPGTEYGYTFGSGTRLTVV.

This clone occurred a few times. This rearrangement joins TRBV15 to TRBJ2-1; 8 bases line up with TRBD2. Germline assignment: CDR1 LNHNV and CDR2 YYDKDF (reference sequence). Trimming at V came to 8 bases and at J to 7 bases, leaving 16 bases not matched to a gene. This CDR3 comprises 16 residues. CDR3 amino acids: CATQEAREGRGNEQFF. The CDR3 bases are TGTGCCACCCAAGAGGCACGGGAGGGCCGGGGGAATGAGCAGTTCTTC.

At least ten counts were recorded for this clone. This CDR3 reads CASRPNSGQFF. In DNA form, the CDR3 reads TGTGCCAGCAGACCTAACAGCGGGCAGTTCTTC. The genes are TRBV7-9 and TRBJ2-1, with TRBD2 as a possible D gene (5 bases). The germline V and J ends were trimmed by 6 bases and 12 bases, with 12 bases remaining between them. Germline CDR1 SEHNR, CDR2 FQNEAQ (reference sequence). The CDR3 spans 11 residues.

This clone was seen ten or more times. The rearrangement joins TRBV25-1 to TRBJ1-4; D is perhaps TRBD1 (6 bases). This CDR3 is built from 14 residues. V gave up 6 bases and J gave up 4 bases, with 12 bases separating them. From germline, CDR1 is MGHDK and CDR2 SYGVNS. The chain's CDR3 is CASSQGQFNEKLFF. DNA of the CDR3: TGTGCCAGCAGCCAAGGACAGTTTAATGAAAAACTGTTTTTT.

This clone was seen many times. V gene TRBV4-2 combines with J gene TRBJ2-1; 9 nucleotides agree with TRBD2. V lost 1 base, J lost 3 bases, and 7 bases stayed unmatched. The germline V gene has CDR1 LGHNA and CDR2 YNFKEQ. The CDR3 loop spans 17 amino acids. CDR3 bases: TGTGCCAGCAGCCAAGGAGGGGCTAGCGGGGTCTACAATGAGCAGTTCTTC. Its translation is CASSQGGASGVYNEQFF.

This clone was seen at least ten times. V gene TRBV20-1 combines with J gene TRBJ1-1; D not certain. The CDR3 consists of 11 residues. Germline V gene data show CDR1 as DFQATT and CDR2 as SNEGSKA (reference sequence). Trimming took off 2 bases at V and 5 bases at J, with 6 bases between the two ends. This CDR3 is CSARIQTEAFF. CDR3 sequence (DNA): TGCAGTGCTAGAATTCAGACTGAAGCTTTCTTT.

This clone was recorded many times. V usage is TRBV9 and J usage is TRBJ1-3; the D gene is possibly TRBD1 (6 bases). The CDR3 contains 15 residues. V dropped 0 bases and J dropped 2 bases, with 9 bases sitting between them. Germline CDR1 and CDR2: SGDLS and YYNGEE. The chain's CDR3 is CASSVDGTTGNTIYF. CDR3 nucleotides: TGTGCCAGCAGCGTAGACGGGACAACTGGAAACACCATATATTTT.

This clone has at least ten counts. The CDR3 here is CASSEAMGGNQPQHF. The CDR3, as DNA: TGTGCCAGCAGTGAAGCAATGGGAGGCAATCAGCCCCAGCATTTT. V gene TRBV2 combines with J gene TRBJ1-5; D gene unclear. V lost 0 bases to trimming and J lost 2 bases, with 8 bases between them. This CDR3 comprises 15 residues. Germline V CDR1 and CDR2: SNHLY, FYNNEI.

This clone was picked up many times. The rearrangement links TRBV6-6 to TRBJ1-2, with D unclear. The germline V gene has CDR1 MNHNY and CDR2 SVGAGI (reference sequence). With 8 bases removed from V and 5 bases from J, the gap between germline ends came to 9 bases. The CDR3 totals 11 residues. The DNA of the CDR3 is TGTGCCAGCGTAGCAGCTTATGGCTACACCTTC. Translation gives CASVAAYGYTF.

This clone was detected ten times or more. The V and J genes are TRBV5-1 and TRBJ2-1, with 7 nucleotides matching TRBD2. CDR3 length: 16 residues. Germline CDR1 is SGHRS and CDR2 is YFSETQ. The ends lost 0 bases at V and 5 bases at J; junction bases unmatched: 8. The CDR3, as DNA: TGCGCCAGCAGCTTGGTAGCGGGTTTTGGGGACAATGAGCAGTTCTTC. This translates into CASSLVAGFGDNEQFF.

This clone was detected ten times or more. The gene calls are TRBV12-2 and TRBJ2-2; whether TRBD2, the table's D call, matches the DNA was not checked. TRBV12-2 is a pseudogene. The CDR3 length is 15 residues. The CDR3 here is CASRLVSGGVGELFF. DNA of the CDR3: TGTGCAAGTCGCTTAGTTTCCGGGGGTGTCGGGGAGCTGTTTTTT.

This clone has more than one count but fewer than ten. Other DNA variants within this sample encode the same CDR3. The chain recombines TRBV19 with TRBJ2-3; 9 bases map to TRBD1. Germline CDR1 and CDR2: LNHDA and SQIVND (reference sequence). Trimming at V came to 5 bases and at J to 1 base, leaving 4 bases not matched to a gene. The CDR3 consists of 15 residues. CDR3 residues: CASSSRTGGTDTQYF. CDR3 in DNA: TGTGCCAGTAGTTCCAGGACAGGGGGCACAGATACGCAGTATTTT. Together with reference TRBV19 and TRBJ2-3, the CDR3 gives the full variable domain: DGGITQSPKYLFRKEGQNVTLSCEQNLNHDAMYWYRQDPGQGLRLIYYSQIVNDFQKGDIAEGYSVSREKKESFPLTVTSAQKNPTAFYLCASSSRTGGTDTQYFGPGTRLTVL.

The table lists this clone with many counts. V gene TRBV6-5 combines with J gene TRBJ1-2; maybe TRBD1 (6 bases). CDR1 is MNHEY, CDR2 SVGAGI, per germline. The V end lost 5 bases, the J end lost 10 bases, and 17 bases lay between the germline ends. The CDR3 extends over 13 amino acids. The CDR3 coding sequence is TGTGCCAGCAGTCCCGGGGAGGGGGGAATCTACACCTTC. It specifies CASSPGEGGIYTF.

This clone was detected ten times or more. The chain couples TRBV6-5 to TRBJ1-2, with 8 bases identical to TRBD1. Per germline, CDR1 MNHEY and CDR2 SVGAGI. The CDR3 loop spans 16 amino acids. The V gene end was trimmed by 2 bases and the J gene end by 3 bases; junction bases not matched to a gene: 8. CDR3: CASSYTGQGEYYGYTF. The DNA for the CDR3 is TGTGCCAGCAGTTACACAGGACAGGGTGAATACTATGGCTACACCTTC.

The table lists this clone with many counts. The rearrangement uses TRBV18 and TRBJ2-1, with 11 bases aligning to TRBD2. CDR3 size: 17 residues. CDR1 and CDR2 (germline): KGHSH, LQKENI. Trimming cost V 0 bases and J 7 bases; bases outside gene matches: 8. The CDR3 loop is CASSPPVAGGNVNEQFF. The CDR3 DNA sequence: TGTGCCAGCTCACCACCGGTAGCGGGAGGGAATGTTAATGAGCAGTTCTTC.

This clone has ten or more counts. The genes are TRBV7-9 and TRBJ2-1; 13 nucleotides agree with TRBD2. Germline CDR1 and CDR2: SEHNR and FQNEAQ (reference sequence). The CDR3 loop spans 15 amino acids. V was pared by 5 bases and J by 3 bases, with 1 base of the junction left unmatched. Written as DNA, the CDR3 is TGTGCCAGCAGCAGACTAGCGGGGGGCTACAATGAGCAGTTCTTC. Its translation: CASSRLAGGYNEQFF.